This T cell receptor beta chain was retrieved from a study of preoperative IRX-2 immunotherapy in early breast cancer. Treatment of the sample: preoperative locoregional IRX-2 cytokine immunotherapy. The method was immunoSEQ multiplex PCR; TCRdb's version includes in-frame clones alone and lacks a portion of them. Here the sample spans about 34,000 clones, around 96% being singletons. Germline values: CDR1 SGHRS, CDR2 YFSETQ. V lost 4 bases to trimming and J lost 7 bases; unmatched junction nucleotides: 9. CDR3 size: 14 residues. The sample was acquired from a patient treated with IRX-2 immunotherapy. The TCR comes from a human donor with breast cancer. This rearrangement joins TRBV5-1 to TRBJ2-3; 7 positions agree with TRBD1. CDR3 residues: CASSPTQGVHTQYF. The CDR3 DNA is TGCGCCAGCAGCCCCACCCAGGGGGTGCATACGCAGTATTTT.